The source of this TCR beta chain is a study of shared clonotypes between healthy human individuals. V was trimmed by 0 bases and J by 4 bases, leaving 10 bases between them. The CDR3 is made up of 15 amino acids. Germline CDR1 MGHRA, CDR2 YSYEKL. Profiling relied on immunoSEQ multiplex PCR, and the TCRdb table lists in-frame clones only, not all of them. In the table there are 650,000 to 800,000 clones, just over 90% of which are singletons. Terminally differentiated effector memory CD45RA+ cells were left out of the naive CD8 fraction, which was CD45RO-negative and positively selected for CCR7. Sequenced sample: naive CD8+ T cells sorted from blood. J is TRBJ2-1 and V is TRBV4-1; D uncertain. The source is a man under 40 in good health. DNA for the CDR3: TGCGCCAGCAGCCAAGATTCCCGTGCATACAATGAGCAGTTCTTC. It encodes CASSQDSRAYNEQFF.